This T cell receptor (beta chain) was sequenced during a study of blood T cell repertoires in COVID-19. With 3 bases removed from V and 0 bases from J, the gap between germline ends came to 11 bases. The CDR3 runs to 16 residues. The germline CDR1 and CDR2 sequences are KGHSH and LQKENI. Assay: immunoSEQ multiplex PCR; the TCRdb copy retains only in-frame clones and omits some. Here the sample spans about 210,000 clones, around 80% being singletons. The TCR originated in a man aged 25 to 40 with acute COVID-19. Material for sequencing was PBMCs or T cells enriched from blood (not recorded which). J is TRBJ1-4 and V is TRBV18; D not resolved. The CDR3 nucleotides are TGTGCCAGCTCACCTCAAAGCAGCGCAACTAATGAAAAACTGTTTTTT. Amino acid sequence: CASSPQSSATNEKLFF. The variable domain in full, with the rest retrieved from reference TRBV18 and TRBJ1-4, is NAGVMQNPRHLVRRRGQEARLRCSPMKGHSHVYWYRQLPEEGLKFMVYLQKENIIDESGMPKERFSAEFPKEGPSILRIQQVVRGDSAAYFCASSPQSSATNEKLFFGSGTQLSVL.